This T cell receptor beta chain was sequenced for a study of blood T cell repertoires in COVID-19. Study as a whole: Samples taken during acute and convalescent COVID-19 were collected in the United States, Italy and Spain. Nucleic acid was either cDNA or gDNA, and it came from T cells, B-cell-depleted T cells, or PBMCs.

In the original workflow: Reference gene primer amplification gave estimated nucleated cell counts. This table comes from immunoSEQ multiplex PCR, and its TCRdb copy is limited to in-frame clones, with some not included. The DNA was the basis for D and trimming; V, J and clone size are from that table. The table has approximately 94,000 clones, about 88% seen once. Trimming stripped 1 base from V and 6 bases from J, with 10 bases between. CDR3 length equals 13 residues. Per germline, CDR1 SGHTA and CDR2 FQGNSA. V is TRBV7-2 and J is TRBJ2-7, with D perhaps matching TRBD1 (5 bases). The sequencing input was peripheral blood. The origin of this receptor is a man aged 30 to 39 in a cohort sampled during active COVID-19. The CDR3 DNA sequence: TGTGCCAGCAGCTTAGAAAGGGGTCCCGAGCAGTACTTC. Residues: CASSLERGPEQYF.